Below, 12 T cell receptor beta chains from the same sample are listed, as sequenced in a study of T cells in Graves' hyperthyroidism and ophthalmopathy (dated by TCRdb to about 2019). Receptor amplification or capture employed multiplex PCR. Sequencer: Illumina HiSeq 2000. The TCR beta CDR3 regions were amplified from RNA transcripts. For the first round of RT-PCR on the TCR CDR3, the HTBI primer set was used together with the Qiagen OneStep RT-PCR kit. The public reads were run again by TCRdb, first through fastp at Q25 and then through MiXCR, and only productive beta chains were kept. CDR3 protein sequences are deduplicated, and each keeps its most common genes and DNA. The sample table contains over 550,000 distinct CDR3 sequences; only one count was recorded for 16% of them. In total, the top ten clones hold 15% to 20% of the sample. The sample taken for sequencing was blood. Receptor source: a woman in her late teens or twenties with Graves' hyperthyroidism.

This clonotype was recorded many times. This chain uses TRBV20-1 with TRBJ2-5; possible D gene TRBD2, 5 bases. This CDR3 comprises 15 residues. CDR1 DFQATT and CDR2 SNEGSKA come from the germline V gene (reference sequence). Trimming removed 0 bases from V and 4 bases from J, with 15 bases in between. Written as DNA, the CDR3 is TGCAGTGCTAGAGATCGGATAGCGAGTCGAGAGACCCAGTACTTC. Its protein product is CSARDRIASRETQYF.

This clonotype appeared many times. The V call is TRBV6-4, the J call TRBJ2-1; maybe TRBD2 (5 bases). Germline V CDR1 and CDR2: MRHNA, SNTAGT. The CDR3 is 16 residues long. V lost 0 bases and J lost 8, with 17 bases in between. The chain's CDR3 is CASSDSGGSDIDEQFF. The CDR3 DNA is TGTGCCAGCAGTGACTCCGGAGGCTCCGACATCGATGAGCAGTTCTTC.

This clonotype was seen a handful of times. This chain joins TRBV12-3 or TRBV12-4 and TRBJ2-7, with 9 nucleotides matching TRBD1. The length of the CDR3 is 13 residues. Unmatched junction bases numbered 6, after V lost 8 bases and J lost 4 bases. The CDR3 DNA reads TGTGCCAGCCAGGGACAGGGAAGTTACGAGCAGTACTTC. Translation gives CASQGQGSYEQYF.

The chain joins TRBV12-3 or TRBV12-4 to TRBJ1-4; D gene unclear. CDR3 length: 14 residues. Trimming removed 4 bases from V and 4 bases from J, with 10 bases in between. The DNA for the CDR3 is TGTGCCAGCAGTTCATGGGGTAATAATGAAAAACTGTTTTTT. Encoded protein: CASSSWGNNEKLFF.

The chain is built from TRBV19 and TRBJ1-5; no definite D call. The V gene's germline CDR1 is LNHDA and CDR2 SQIVND (reference sequence). This CDR3 comprises 15 residues. The V end was cut by 3 bases, the J end by 3 bases, with 12 bases between. The CDR3: CASSIGQSINQPQHF. The CDR3 region has the DNA TGTGCCAGTAGTATTGGCCAGTCCATCAATCAGCCCCAGCATTTT.

The CDR3 bases are TGCGCCAGCAGCCAAGATCCTACGGGTCGGGAGCAGTTCTTC. Protein product: CASSQDPTGREQFF. This chain links TRBV4-3 with TRBJ2-1; D ambiguous. The germline V and J ends were trimmed by 0 bases and 10 bases, with 13 bases remaining between them. The CDR3 loop spans 14 amino acids. Germline values: CDR1 LGHNA, CDR2 YSLEER.

This clonotype was seen only a few times. The V and J genes are TRBV27 and TRBJ2-5; perhaps D is TRBD1 or TRBD2 (6 bases each). This CDR3 has 13 residues. V was shortened by 5 bases and J by 4 bases, with 11 bases between the two germline ends. From germline, CDR1 is MNHEY and CDR2 SMNVEV (reference sequence). CDR3 residues: CASSTEGGETQYF. The DNA of the CDR3 is TGTGCCAGCAGTACAGAGGGGGGAGAGACCCAGTACTTC.

This clonotype was picked up many times. J is TRBJ1-1 and V is TRBV20-1; 8 bases align to TRBD1. J lost 5 bases, V lost 6 bases, and 8 bases had no gene match. Germline V gene data show CDR1 as DFQATT and CDR2 as SNEGSKA (reference sequence). CDR3 size: 13 residues. CDR3 coding DNA: TGCAGTGCCAAGGTGACAGGGGAGACTGAAGCTTTCTTT. Protein sequence: CSAKVTGETEAFF.

This clonotype was observed many times. The chain joins TRBV3-1 to TRBJ2-5; weak D call: TRBD2 (5 bases). V lost 2 bases and J lost 1, with 8 bases in between. Germline-derived CDR1 and CDR2 are LGHDT and YNNKEL (reference sequence). This CDR3 spans 14 amino acids. CDR3 residues: CASSQRRTQETQYF. The CDR3 DNA reads as TGTGCCAGCAGCCAAAGGAGGACCCAAGAGACCCAGTACTTC.

This clonotype has a count of ten or more. This chain connects TRBV7-3 to TRBJ2-3; D possibly corresponds to TRBD2 (6 bases). The V gene lost 0 bases and the J gene lost 5 bases, with 9 bases spanning the gap. The germline gives CDR1 SGHTA, CDR2 FQGTGA. CDR3 size: 14 residues. The CDR3 spells CASSLTAGIDTQYF. The CDR3 region has the DNA TGTGCCAGCAGCTTAACGGCGGGGATAGATACGCAGTATTTT.

This clonotype was seen repeatedly, ten times or more. The chain combines TRBV29-1 with TRBJ2-3; the match to TRBD1 covers 7 bases. The trim removed 7 bases at V and 1 base at J, leaving 26 bases unmatched. Germline loops: CDR1 SQVTM, CDR2 ANQGSEA. CDR3 length: 20 residues. The CDR3, as DNA: TGCAGCGCCGCCCCCCCAGGACGGCAGGGGGAAAGGATCGGCACAGATACGCAGTATTTT. Its protein is CSAAPPGRQGERIGTDTQYF.

To note about this clonotype: This sequence may be a read error, since a much larger clone differs from it by one base. The rearrangement uses TRBV12-3 or TRBV12-4 and TRBJ2-7; no clear D gene. Trimming took off 5 bases at V and 3 bases at J, with 8 bases between the two ends. The CDR3 contains 12 residues. The CDR3 region has the DNA TGTGCCAGCAGTGAAGACGGCTACGAGCAGTACTTC. It specifies CASSEDGYEQYF.